A single sample is the source of the 4 T cell receptor beta chains below, sequenced in a study of T cell responses to AZD1222 COVID-19 vaccine. Generated by immunoSEQ multiplex PCR, the TCRdb table keeps only in-frame clones and is missing some. This sample carries around 150,000 clones, around 92% of them seen once, and the ten largest clones take around 1.3%. The material sequenced was peripheral blood, taken on day 0 of AZD1222 vaccination. The receptors here all came from an adult in good health.

This clone is medium-sized (0.01 to 0.1%). The J gene is TRBJ2-7, the V gene TRBV15; 10 bases map to TRBD2. Germline V gene sequence: CDR1 LNHNV, CDR2 YYDKDF (reference sequence). Trimming removed 0 bases from V and 5 bases from J; junction bases left unmatched: 4. The CDR3 runs to 15 residues. In DNA, the CDR3 is TGTGCCACCAGCAGAGATCTAGCGGGAGTGGACGAGCAGTACTTC. This sequence encodes CATSRDLAGVDEQYF. Supplemented by reference TRBV15 and TRBJ2-7, the full variable domain reads DAMVIQNPRYQVTQFGKPVTLSCSQTLNHNVMYWYQQKSSQAPKLLFHYYDKDFNNEADTPDNFQSRRPNTSFCFLDIRSPGLGDTAMYLCATSRDLAGVDEQYFGPGTRLTVT.

The J gene is TRBJ2-3, the V gene TRBV7-9, with 11 positions matching TRBD2. This CDR3 contains 16 residues. From germline, CDR1 is SEHNR and CDR2 FQNEAQ (reference sequence). Trimming cost V 5 bases and J 0 bases; bases outside gene matches: 4. The chain's CDR3 is CASSPTSGESTDTQYF. The CDR3, as DNA: TGTGCCAGCAGCCCGACTAGCGGGGAAAGCACAGATACGCAGTATTTT.

V gene TRBV25-1 combines with J gene TRBJ1-6, with D tentatively TRBD1 (6 bases). This CDR3 has 15 residues. Trimming took 2 bases from V and 9 from J, leaving 14 bases between them. Germline V gives CDR1 MGHDK, CDR2 SYGVNS. The CDR3 protein is CASSEGAGAVSPLHF. The DNA for the CDR3 is TGTGCCAGCAGTGAAGGGGCAGGGGCGGTTTCACCCCTCCACTTT.

V gene TRBV5-5 combines with J gene TRBJ1-1, with a possible D match to TRBD1 (6 bases). The CDR3 covers 14 residues. V lost 4 bases to trimming and J lost 3 bases, with 13 bases between them. Germline CDR1 is SGHKS and CDR2 is YYEKEE (reference sequence). Here the CDR3 DNA reads TGTGCCAGCAGCCACGGGGGGCAGGACACTGAAGCTTTCTTT. It translates to CASSHGGQDTEAFF. The full variable domain, rest sourced from reference TRBV5-5 and TRBJ1-1, is DAGVTQSPTHLIKTRGQQVTLRCSPISGHKSVSWYQQVLGQGPQFIFQYYEKEERGRGNFPDRFSARQFPNYSSELNVNALLLGDSALYLCASSHGGQDTEAFFGQGTRLTVV.